This T cell receptor beta chain was captured by sequencing in a study of T cell responses to AZD1222 COVID-19 vaccine. Study-level points and caveats: Clonal diversity may have been underestimated in mostly white British donors. Increased Spike-specific TCR breadth and depth were observed after two AZD1222 doses.

The data were produced by immunoSEQ multiplex PCR, yet TCRdb's version contains in-frame clones alone and is incomplete. The sample has 95,000 to 150,000 clones, roughly 91% seen once. Comments on this clone: Its antigen is unknown.

Germline V gene lookup returns CDR1 SGHAT and CDR2 FQNNGV. Trimming left V 5 bases short and J 2 bases short, with 10 bases between. The length of the CDR3 is 13 residues. Source: peripheral blood, taken on day 0 of AZD1222 vaccination. The chain combines TRBV11-2 with TRBJ2-7; D is possibly TRBD1 (6 bases). This clonotype originated in an adult in good health. CDR3 bases: TGTGCCAGCAGCCTCGGACAGACCTACGAGCAGTACTTC. This codes for CASSLGQTYEQYF. Complete variable domain (other parts from reference TRBV11-2 and TRBJ2-7): EAGVAQSPRYKIIEKRQSVAFWCNPISGHATLYWYQQILGQGPKLLIQFQNNGVVDDSQLPKDRFSAERLKGVDSTLKIQPAKLEDSAVYLCASSLGQTYEQYFGPGTRLTVT.